One and the same sample provided the 23 T cell receptor beta chains below, sequenced in a study of CD8+ T cells in alopecia areata (dated 2018 in TCRdb). The library relied on the immunoSEQ multiplex PCR assay. RNA was extracted from all samples and reverse transcribed into cDNA as template for TCR sequencing. TCRdb re-hosts the immuneACCESS table, in-frame sequences only. Its copies lack some clones; in the studies checked, an unresolved V gene accounts for under half of them, and the cause for the rest is not known. In this sample the table shows some 110,000 clones, and no singletons are among them. Around 19% of the sample comes from the top ten. The sequenced material came from lesional skin. These receptors were taken from a C3H/HeJ mouse with alopecia areata. Mice belonging to this strain carry MHC haplotype H2-k.

Notes on this clone: All gene names here are mouse names. The CDR3 extends 4 residues past the end of the read, so its final part is completed from the germline J gene. The chain uses TRBV13-3 and TRBJ2-3; TRBD1 agrees at 8 bases. CDR3 length: 15 residues. Per the germline V gene, CDR1 is NNHDY and CDR2 is SYVADS. The V segment lost 5 bases and the J segment 0 bases; nucleotides outside the gene matches: 5. CDR3 in amino acids: CASRTGQESAETLYF. The covered CDR3 bases are TGTGCCAGCAGGACGGGACAGGAAAGTGCAGAA.

About this clone: Gene names are the mouse ones. The read ends 4 residues before the CDR3 terminus; that terminus is restored from the germline J gene. The chain combines TRBV31 with TRBJ2-1, with 7 positions matching TRBD2. Per the germline V gene, CDR1 is GKSSPN and CDR2 is SITVG. V lost 2 bases to trimming and J lost 1 base; unmatched junction nucleotides: 5. This CDR3 spans 15 amino acids. Partial CDR3 DNA: TGTGCCTGGAGTTTTTGGGGGGAGAACTATGCT. It encodes CAWSFWGENYA. Given in full, the CDR3 is CAWSFWGENYAEQFF.

In this sample, this clone turned up a few times. Any gene name here is a mouse gene name. The read terminates 4 residues before the CDR3 end, so the remaining end is supplied by the germline J gene. V gene TRBV13-3 combines with J gene TRBJ1-4; D might be TRBD1 (6 bases). CDR1 is NNHDY and CDR2 is SYVADS in the germline V gene. V gave up 0 bases and J gave up 4 bases, with 13 bases separating them. This CDR3 is 16 amino acids long. The part of the CDR3 DNA that was read is TGTGCCAGCAGTGATGTGGGGGGACAAAACAACGAA. Encoded protein: CASSDVGGQNNE. The entire CDR3 sequence reads CASSDVGGQNNERLFF.

On this clone itself: The gene names here belong to mouse. The DNA ends 4 residues before the CDR3 does, and the rest of the CDR3 is filled in from the germline J gene. The V call is TRBV13-3, the J call TRBJ2-3; 13 positions agree with TRBD2. Germline V gives CDR1 NNHDY, CDR2 SYVADS. This CDR3 contains 16 residues. The junction had 3 bases not matched to a gene; V was cut back by 4 bases and J by 1 base. The CDR3 protein is CASSSGLGGRAETLYF. The sequenced CDR3 bases are TGTGCCAGCAGTTCTGGACTGGGGGGGCGTGCAGAA.

In regard to this clone: Genes here carry mouse names. The CDR3 is cut off 4 residues early in the read; its end comes from the germline J gene. This rearrangement joins TRBV1 to TRBJ2-3, with TRBD1 matching 12 bases. J was trimmed by 3 bases and V by 4 bases; bases with no gene match: 2. Germline CDR1 reads NSQYPW; CDR2 reads LRSPGD (reference sequence). This CDR3 has 15 amino acids. CDR3: CTCSVGQGAAETLYF. Incomplete CDR3 DNA: TGCACCTGCAGTGTGGGACAGGGGGCAGCAGAA.

At least ten counts were recorded for this clone. The genes are named according to mouse. The read ends 4 residues before the CDR3 terminus; that terminus is restored from the germline J gene. V gene TRBV5 combines with J gene TRBJ2-7; possible D gene TRBD2, 6 bases. CDR3 length: 14 amino acids. With 4 bases removed from V and 0 bases from J, the gap between germline ends came to 10 bases. Germline CDR1 LGHNA, CDR2 YNLKQL (reference sequence). This chain's CDR3 is CASSPDWSSYEQYF. CDR3 DNA, as far as it was read: TGTGCCAGCAGCCCCGACTGGAGCTCCTAT.

This clone has more than one count but fewer than ten. Mouse names are used for the genes. The missing CDR3 end, 4 residues past where the read stops, is filled in from the germline J gene. The chain combines TRBV13-3 with TRBJ2-3, with 11 bases that match TRBD2. With V trimmed by 1 base and J by 0 bases, 4 bases remained unmatched. The CDR3 loop spans 17 amino acids. Germline CDR1 is NNHDY and CDR2 is SYVADS. Partial CDR3 DNA: TGTGCCAGCAGTGATTGGCGGACTGGGGGGAGTGCAGAA. Translation gives CASSDWRTGGSAE. The full CDR3 protein is CASSDWRTGGSAETLYF.

This clone turned up a few times. There is a difference at residue 12 between the TCRdb protein and the DNA translation, so the protein given here was translated from the DNA. Mouse gene names and germline throughout. The read ends 3 residues before the CDR3 terminus; that terminus is restored from the germline J gene. V is TRBV13-3 and J is TRBJ1-6; 7 bases are a match to TRBD1. TRBJ1-6 is flagged as an ORF with uncertain function. The CDR3 is 15 residues long. Germline V gene sequence: CDR1 NNHDY, CDR2 SYVADS. V lost 3 bases to trimming and J lost 2 bases; unmatched junction nucleotides: 2. Partial CDR3 DNA: TGTGCCAGCAGTGGGGGACAGCCCTATAATTCGCCC. This translates into CASSGGQPYNSP. The CDR3 in its entirety is CASSGGQPYNSPLYF.

Of note for this clone: Genes here carry mouse names. The missing CDR3 end, 4 residues past where the read stops, is filled in from the germline J gene. J is TRBJ2-5 and V is TRBV13-2, with 9 bases identical to TRBD2. Germline CDR1 NNHNN, CDR2 SYGAGS (reference sequence). The J segment lost 1 base and the V segment lost 5 bases, leaving 8 bases of the junction unmatched. The CDR3 consists of 16 residues. The part of the CDR3 DNA that was read is TGTGCCAGCGGGATAACTTGGGGGGGCGACCAAGAC. The encoded protein is CASGITWGGDQD. The whole CDR3 region reads CASGITWGGDQDTQYF.

With respect to this clone: At residue 12, the DNA translation does not agree with TCRdb's protein; the protein displayed here is the one encoded by the DNA. The genes are named according to mouse. The read halts 3 residues ahead of the CDR3 end, with the missing end drawn from the germline J gene. The genes are TRBV19 and TRBJ1-6; 9 bases agree with TRBD1. TRBJ1-6 is flagged as an ORF with uncertain function. Germline CDR1 is FNHDT and CDR2 is SITEND (reference sequence). J gave up 0 bases and V 7 bases, and 2 bases lay outside the gene matches. The length of the CDR3 is 15 residues. This CDR3 is CASGGQGSYNSPLYF. The covered CDR3 bases are TGTGCCAGCGGGGGACAGGGTTCCTATAATTCGCCC.

To note about this clone: These gene names are mouse names. The read ends 4 residues before the CDR3 terminus; that terminus is restored from the germline J gene. The J gene is TRBJ2-3, the V gene TRBV13-3, with 10 bases identical to TRBD1. This CDR3 comprises 16 residues. After removal of 5 bases from V and 0 bases from J, the junction contained 6 bases not matched to a gene. Looked up from germline, CDR1 is NNHDY and CDR2 is SYVADS. CDR3 DNA, as far as it was read: TGTGCCAGCAGCCCTAGACAGGGGGCAAGTGCAGAA. Its protein product is CASSPRQGASAE. The whole CDR3 sequence is CASSPRQGASAETLYF.

This clone came up many times. Mouse names are used for the genes. The read ends 4 residues early relative to the CDR3; the germline J gene fills the gap. The rearrangement uses TRBV17 and TRBJ2-3; 12 bases match TRBD1. V lost 4 bases and J lost 0; bases outside the gene matches: 2. Germline V gene data show CDR1 as MNHDT and CDR2 as YYDKIL. The CDR3 is 16 residues long. The covered CDR3 bases are TGTGCTAGCAGTATGGGACAGGGGGCAAGTGCAGAA. Amino acids: CASSMGQGASAE. In full, the CDR3 reads CASSMGQGASAETLYF. Variable domain in full (rest from reference TRBV17 and TRBJ2-3): DTTVKQNPRYKLARVGKPVNLICSQTMNHDTMYWYQKKPNQAPKLLLFYYDKILNREADTFEKFQSSRPNNSFCSLYIGSAGLEYSAMYLCASSMGQGASAETLYFGSGTRLTVL.

In the case of this clone: Genes and germline come from the mouse. The read terminates 4 residues before the CDR3 end, so the remaining end is supplied by the germline J gene. The rearrangement links TRBV19 to TRBJ1-4, with 8 positions matching TRBD1. Germline CDR1 is FNHDT and CDR2 is SITEND (reference sequence). This CDR3 spans 15 amino acids. V dropped 1 base and J dropped 6; count of bases not matched to a gene: 5. The CDR3 is CASSIFDRGDERLFF. The sequenced CDR3 bases are TGTGCCAGCAGTATATTTGACAGGGGTGACGAA.

Worth noting for this clone: Gene names follow the mouse nomenclature. CDR3 loop: CTCSAGIQGDTGQLYF. Partial CDR3 DNA: TGCACCTGCAGTGCAGGCATACAGGGGGACACCGGG. V gene TRBV1 combines with J gene TRBJ2-2; the match to TRBD1 covers 8 bases. The CDR3 end falls 4 residues outside the read, so it is completed with the germline J gene. Losses at the gene ends were 1 base for V and 3 bases for J; bases not matched to a gene: 4. CDR3 size: 16 residues. Germline V gives CDR1 NSQYPW, CDR2 LRSPGD (reference sequence).

A remark on this clone: TCRdb and the translated DNA give different amino acids at residue 11; the protein presented here is the one translated from the DNA. Gene names are mouse gene names. The read stops 3 residues short of the end of the CDR3; the missing end is completed from the germline J gene. V gene TRBV16 combines with J gene TRBJ1-3, with D possibly matching TRBD1 (6 bases). V lost 4 bases, J lost 1 base, and 8 bases lay in between. Germline V gives CDR1 SGHSA, CDR2 FRNQAP. The CDR3 totals 14 residues. CDR3 DNA, as far as it was read: TGTGCAAGCAGCTCCGGGACATCTGGAAATACG. Translated, it gives CASSSGTSGNT. The full CDR3 sequence reads CASSSGTSGNTLYF.

This clone was counted ten times or more. Mouse names are used for the genes. The CDR3 goes on 4 residues after the read ends, and that part is filled in from the germline J gene. V gene TRBV19 combines with J gene TRBJ2-7; tentatively, D is TRBD2 (6 bases). The germline CDR1 and CDR2 sequences are FNHDT and SITEND (reference sequence). V was trimmed by 1 base and J by 3 bases, leaving 11 bases between them. The CDR3 has 14 amino acids. CDR3 DNA (partial): TGTGCCAGCAGTATACGCCTGGGGTTCTAT. Its translation: CASSIRLGFY. The complete CDR3 sequence is CASSIRLGFYEQYF. The complete variable domain, with remaining parts taken from reference TRBV19 and TRBJ2-7, reads GGIITQTPKFLIGQEGQKLTLKCQQNFNHDTMYWYRQDSGKGLRLIYYSITENDLQKGDLSEGYDASREKKSSFSLTVTSAQKNEMAVFLCASSIRLGFYEQYFGPGTRLTVL.

Regarding this clone: Mouse germline and gene names are used. Coverage ceases 4 residues before the CDR3 finishes, and the germline J gene fills in the end. The chain joins TRBV14 to TRBJ2-7, with 8 bases matching TRBD2. The CDR3 covers 15 residues. The V and J ends lost 0 bases and 1 base, in that order; junction bases with no gene match: 3. The germline V gene encodes CDR1 SGHDT and CDR2 FRDEAV. The covered CDR3 bases are TGTGCCAGCAGTTTCTCGGGGGGGCGGTCCTAT. Amino acids: CASSFSGGRSY. The whole CDR3 protein is CASSFSGGRSYEQYF.

This clone was counted many times. Gene names are mouse gene names. The CDR3 end falls 4 residues outside the read, so it is completed with the germline J gene. The sample has other DNA sequences that encode this CDR3 too. The V call is TRBV1, the J call TRBJ2-7; 10 nucleotides match TRBD2. This CDR3 contains 16 residues. The germline CDR1 and CDR2 sequences are NSQYPW and LRSPGD (reference sequence). Losses at the gene ends were 0 bases for V and 0 bases for J; bases not matched to a gene: 2. CDR3 DNA (partial): TGCACCTGCAGTGCAGATCCTGGGGGGGCCTCCTAT. Amino acid sequence: CTCSADPGGASY. The whole CDR3 sequence is CTCSADPGGASYEQYF.

In its sample, this clone was seen a few times. Gene names follow the mouse nomenclature. Read coverage stops 4 residues before the CDR3 terminus; the germline J gene supplies the remainder. This rearrangement joins TRBV13-3 to TRBJ2-4; 8 nucleotides line up with TRBD1. The germline gives CDR1 NNHDY, CDR2 SYVADS. The CDR3 runs 14 residues. The CDR3 loop reads CASSDPGGINTLYF. The sequenced CDR3 bases are TGTGCCAGCAGTGATCCAGGGGGCATAAAC.

A note on this clone: Each gene name is a mouse one. The CDR3 extends 4 residues past the end of the read, so its final part is completed from the germline J gene. The chain couples TRBV13-3 to TRBJ1-1; TRBD1 matches 7 bases. The CDR3 spans 15 residues. Germline loops: CDR1 NNHDY, CDR2 SYVADS. Losses at the gene ends were 4 bases for V and 0 bases for J; bases not matched to a gene: 6. The covered CDR3 bases are TGTGCCAGCAGTCCTACAGGGGCCGCAAACACA. Its protein product is CASSPTGAANT. The whole CDR3 protein reads CASSPTGAANTEVFF.

On this clone: Mouse germline and gene names are used. The sequenced fragment ends 4 residues before the CDR3 boundary, so the rest is inferred from the germline J gene. The chain combines TRBV1 with TRBJ2-1, with 9 bases lining up with TRBD2. The CDR3 extends over 16 amino acids. The germline V gene encodes CDR1 NSQYPW and CDR2 LRSPGD (reference sequence). The V segment lost 3 bases and the J segment 0 bases; nucleotides outside the gene matches: 3. The CDR3 bases that were read are TGCACCTGCAGTGCTCGGACTGGGGTTAACTATGCT. It is translated as CTCSARTGVNYA. The entire CDR3 is CTCSARTGVNYAEQFF.

At least ten counts were recorded for this clone. Germline and genes here are mouse. The sequence runs out 4 residues before the end of the CDR3; the remainder is reconstructed from the germline J gene. V is TRBV13-3 and J is TRBJ2-7, with a possible D match to TRBD1 (6 bases). Germline CDR1 is NNHDY and CDR2 is SYVADS. The CDR3 is 14 amino acids. The part of the CDR3 DNA that was read is TGTGCCAGCAGTGATGGGACAGAAATATAT. Protein: CASSDGTEIY. The entire CDR3 reads CASSDGTEIYEQYF.

On this clone: These gene names are mouse names. Incomplete CDR3 DNA: TGTGCTAGCAGCAGGGACTGGGGGGGCGATGCT. This codes for CASSRDWGGDA. The complete CDR3 reads CASSRDWGGDAEQFF. This rearrangement joins TRBV17 to TRBJ2-1, with TRBD2 matching 14 bases. The CDR3 extends 4 residues past the end of the read, so its final part is completed from the germline J gene. V was pared by 6 bases and J by 5 bases, with 3 bases of the junction left unmatched. Germline values: CDR1 MNHDT, CDR2 YYDKIL. The CDR3 covers 15 residues.